The clone carrying this T cell receptor (beta chain) was detected many times. Its antigen remains unknown. The sample comes from a study of T-cell reconstitution after alpha-beta-depleted transplantation in children. The study, taken as a whole, reports: At the one-year point after transplant, T-cell counts and TCRbeta diversity were found to come mostly from T cells that had been newly produced.

The TCRbeta library was prepared with unique molecular identifiers. Each CDR3 protein gets one entry after TCRdb re-called the PCR reads with MiXCR. Here the sample spans around 250,000 distinct CDR3 sequences, roughly 8.2% being singletons. Here the sequenced sample was PBMCs, mostly from graft donor cells, taken 180 days after TCRalphabeta/CD19-depleted stem cell transplant. This clonotype originated in a male patient between 5 and 17 years old who had a stem cell transplant for acute lymphoblastic leukemia, so the T cells may come from the graft donor.

CDR3 DNA sequence: TGTGCCAGAGGGACTCCGGGGGACAATGAGCAGTTCTTC. Amino acid sequence: CARGTPGDNEQFF. The rearrangement joins TRBV2 to TRBJ2-1; tentatively, D is TRBD2 (6 bases). CDR3 length equals 13 residues. The V gene's germline CDR1 is SNHLY and CDR2 FYNNEI. Trimming left V 9 bases short and J 5 bases short, with 14 bases between.